This TCR beta chain was captured in a study of blood T cell repertoires in COVID-19 (dated by TCRdb to the early 2020s). General notes on the study: Samples covering the acute and convalescent phases of COVID-19 were provided by collaborators in the United States, Italy and Spain. The material from the prospective study consisted of cDNA or gDNA derived from T cells, B-cell-depleted T cells, or PBMCs. Subjects who had been exposed to COVID-19, were actively infected with it, or had recovered from it provided the deeply sampled blood TCRbeta repertoires that made up the dataset. The repertoires were released in a freely available public database meant as a resource for research on the immune response to SARS-CoV-2. Samples were obtained from the ongoing ImmuneRACE study (first 160 participants) and from about 1,300 subjects provided by 6 global collaborators. A de-identified subject ID, COVID-19 status, age in years and sex were almost always included in the sample metadata. Where HLA class I and class II types were available, the types were taken from metadata supplied by the sample provider, not from assay-based typing. On the study overall, not on this receptor specifically: The quantity of clinical and demographic metadata differed by source and by participant and was supplied without curation.

TCRbeta CDR3 regions were amplified from genomic DNA using the immunoSEQ Assay, a bias-controlled multiplex PCR. For the original study's pipeline: The number of nucleated cells in each sample was estimated from the amplification of reference gene primers within the assay. To quantify the absolute abundance of each unique TCRbeta CDR3 rearrangement, sequence reads were collapsed and filtered. For each sample, productive Simpson clonality was calculated by taking the square root of Simpson's diversity index across productive rearrangements. TCRdb retrieved this table from immuneACCESS and kept in-frame rearrangements only. Not all clones are present; in checked studies, unresolved V genes account for under half, and no reason is known for the remainder. The V and J calls and the clone size are those of that table, but D and trimming were determined from the DNA. Here the sample has 90,000 to 120,000 clones; about 91% occur a single time. The ten largest account for under 7% of the sample.

Worth noting for this clone: Its specific antigen is unknown. Base qualities are not provided; no much larger clone lies one nucleotide away.

Each collaborating institution followed its own protocols to collect whole blood in K2EDTA tubes. For TCRbeta analysis, collaborators shipped samples in one of three forms: frozen whole blood, isolated PBMCs, or DNA extracted from either of those sample types. The sequenced sample was peripheral blood. This sequence was found in a man in his forties or fifties with active or convalescent COVID-19.

CDR3 sequence: CASSPTSGTYNEQFF. The nucleotide sequence reads TGTGCCAGCAGCCCGACTAGCGGGACTTACAATGAGCAGTTCTTC. The rearrangement joined TRBV27 to TRBJ2-1; 11 middle bases align to TRBD2. The CDR3 goes from the cysteine to the phenylalanine over 15 residues. Only the CDR3 portion is preserved as DNA: 45 bases, with reading frame beginning at the first base. Looking up the germline V gene (reference sequence) yields CDR1 MNHEY and CDR2 SMNVEV. The germline V end is reduced by 6 bases and the J end by 4 bases; junction bases left unmatched: 5.